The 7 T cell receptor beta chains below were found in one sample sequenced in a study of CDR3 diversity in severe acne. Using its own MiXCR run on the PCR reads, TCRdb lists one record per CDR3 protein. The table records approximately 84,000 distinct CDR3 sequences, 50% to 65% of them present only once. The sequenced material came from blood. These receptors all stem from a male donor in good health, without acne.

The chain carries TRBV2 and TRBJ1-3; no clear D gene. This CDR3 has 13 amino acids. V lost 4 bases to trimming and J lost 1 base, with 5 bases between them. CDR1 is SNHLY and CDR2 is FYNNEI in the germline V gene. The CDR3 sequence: CASSVTSGNTIYF. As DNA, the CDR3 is TGTGCCAGCAGTGTCACTTCTGGAAACACCATATATTTT.

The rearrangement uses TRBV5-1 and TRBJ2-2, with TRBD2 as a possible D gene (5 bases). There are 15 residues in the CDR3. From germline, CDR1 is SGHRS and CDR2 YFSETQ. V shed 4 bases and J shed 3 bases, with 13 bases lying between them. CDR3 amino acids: CASSRGVDHTGELFF. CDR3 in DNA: TGCGCCAGCAGCCGGGGAGTAGATCACACCGGGGAGCTGTTTTTT.

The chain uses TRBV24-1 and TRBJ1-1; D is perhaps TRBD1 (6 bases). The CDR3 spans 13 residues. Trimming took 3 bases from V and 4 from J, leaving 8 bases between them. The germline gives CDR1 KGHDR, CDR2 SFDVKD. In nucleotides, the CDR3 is TGTGCCACCAGTGATAACAGGGCCACTGAAGCTTTCTTT. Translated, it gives CATSDNRATEAFF.

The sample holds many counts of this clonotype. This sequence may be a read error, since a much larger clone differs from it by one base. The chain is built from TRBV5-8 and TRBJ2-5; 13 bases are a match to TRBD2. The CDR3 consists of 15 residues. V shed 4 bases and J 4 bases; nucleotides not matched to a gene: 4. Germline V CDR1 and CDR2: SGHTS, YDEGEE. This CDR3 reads CASSIGLAGAETQYF. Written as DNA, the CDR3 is TGTGCCAGCAGCATCGGACTAGCGGGAGCAGAGACCCAGTACTTC.

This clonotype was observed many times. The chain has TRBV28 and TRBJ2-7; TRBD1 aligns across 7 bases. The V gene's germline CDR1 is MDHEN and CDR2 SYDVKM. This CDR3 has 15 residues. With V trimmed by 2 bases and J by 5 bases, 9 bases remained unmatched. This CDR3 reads CASSLPLGQADEQYF. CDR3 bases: TGTGCCAGCAGTTTACCCCTCGGACAGGCTGACGAGCAGTACTTC.

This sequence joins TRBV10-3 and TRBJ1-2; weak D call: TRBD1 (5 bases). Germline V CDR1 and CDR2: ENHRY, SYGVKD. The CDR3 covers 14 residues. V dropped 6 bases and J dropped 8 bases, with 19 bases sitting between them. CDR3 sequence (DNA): TGTGCCATCAGCCGCCCGGACACCCCAGGGGGCTACACCTTC. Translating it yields CAISRPDTPGGYTF.

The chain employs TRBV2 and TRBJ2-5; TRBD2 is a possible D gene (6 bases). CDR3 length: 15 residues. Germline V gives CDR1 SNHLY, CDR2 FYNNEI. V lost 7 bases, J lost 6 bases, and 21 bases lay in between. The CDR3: CASISPHGGRKTQYF. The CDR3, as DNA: TGTGCCAGCATCAGCCCTCACGGGGGAAGGAAGACCCAGTACTTC.